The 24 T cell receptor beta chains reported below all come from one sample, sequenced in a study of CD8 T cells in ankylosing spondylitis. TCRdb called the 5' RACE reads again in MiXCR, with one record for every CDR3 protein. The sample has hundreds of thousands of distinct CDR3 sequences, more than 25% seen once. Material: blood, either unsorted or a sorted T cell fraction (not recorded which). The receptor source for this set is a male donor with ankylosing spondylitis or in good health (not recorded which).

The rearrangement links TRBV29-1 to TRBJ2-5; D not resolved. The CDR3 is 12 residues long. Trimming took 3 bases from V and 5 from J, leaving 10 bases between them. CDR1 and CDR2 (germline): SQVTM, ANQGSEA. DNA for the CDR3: TGCAGCGTTGAGAGTGTGGCGGAGACCCAGTACTTC. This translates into CSVESVAETQYF.

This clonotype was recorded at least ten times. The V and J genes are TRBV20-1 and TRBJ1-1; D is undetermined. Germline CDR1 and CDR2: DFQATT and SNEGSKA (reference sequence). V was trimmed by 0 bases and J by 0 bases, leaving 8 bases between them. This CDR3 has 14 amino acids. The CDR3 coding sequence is TGCAGTGCTAGAGAGGGCAGCATGAACACTGAAGCTTTCTTT. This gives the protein CSAREGSMNTEAFF.

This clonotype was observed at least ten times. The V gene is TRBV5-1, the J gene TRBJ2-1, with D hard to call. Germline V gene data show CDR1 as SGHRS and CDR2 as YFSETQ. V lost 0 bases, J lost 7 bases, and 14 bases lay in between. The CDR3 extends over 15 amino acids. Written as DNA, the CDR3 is TGCGCCAGCAGCTTGGATGGTCGGACCGGGAATGAGCAGTTCTTC. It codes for CASSLDGRTGNEQFF.

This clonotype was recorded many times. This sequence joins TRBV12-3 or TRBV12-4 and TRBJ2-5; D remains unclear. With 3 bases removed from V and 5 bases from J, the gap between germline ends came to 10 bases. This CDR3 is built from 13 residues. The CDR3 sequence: CASSFFGRETQYF. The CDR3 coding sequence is TGTGCCAGCAGTTTCTTTGGTCGGGAGACCCAGTACTTC.

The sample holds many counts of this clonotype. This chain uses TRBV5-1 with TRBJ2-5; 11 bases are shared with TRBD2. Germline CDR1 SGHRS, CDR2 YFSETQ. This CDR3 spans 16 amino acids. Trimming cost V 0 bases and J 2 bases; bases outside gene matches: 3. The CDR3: CASSLASGRSQETQYF. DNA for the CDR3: TGCGCCAGCAGCTTGGCTAGCGGGAGGTCACAAGAGACCCAGTACTTC. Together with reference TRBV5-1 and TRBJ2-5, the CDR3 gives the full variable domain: KAGVTQTPRYLIKTRGQQVTLSCSPISGHRSVSWYQQTPGQGLQFLFEYFSETQRNKGNFPGRFSGRQFSNSRSEMNVSTLELGDSALYLCASSLASGRSQETQYFGPGTRLLVL.

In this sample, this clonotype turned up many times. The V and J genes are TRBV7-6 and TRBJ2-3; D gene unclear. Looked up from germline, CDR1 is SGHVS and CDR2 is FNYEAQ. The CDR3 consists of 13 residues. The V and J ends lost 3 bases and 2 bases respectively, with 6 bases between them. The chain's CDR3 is CASSLGYTDTQYF. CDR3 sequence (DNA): TGTGCCAGCAGCTTGGGATACACAGATACGCAGTATTTT.

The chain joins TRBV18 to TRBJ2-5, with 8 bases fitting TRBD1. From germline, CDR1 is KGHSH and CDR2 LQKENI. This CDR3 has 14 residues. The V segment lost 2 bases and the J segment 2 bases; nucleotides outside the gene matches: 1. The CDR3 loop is CASSPTGGQETQYF. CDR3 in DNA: TGTGCCAGCTCACCAACAGGGGGTCAAGAGACCCAGTACTTC.

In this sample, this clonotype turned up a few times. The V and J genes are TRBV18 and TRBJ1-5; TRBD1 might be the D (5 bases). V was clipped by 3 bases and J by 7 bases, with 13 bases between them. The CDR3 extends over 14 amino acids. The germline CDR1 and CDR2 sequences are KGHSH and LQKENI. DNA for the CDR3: TGTGCCAGCTCACCGGGTTCAGGGCAACAGCCCCAGCATTTT. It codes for CASSPGSGQQPQHF.

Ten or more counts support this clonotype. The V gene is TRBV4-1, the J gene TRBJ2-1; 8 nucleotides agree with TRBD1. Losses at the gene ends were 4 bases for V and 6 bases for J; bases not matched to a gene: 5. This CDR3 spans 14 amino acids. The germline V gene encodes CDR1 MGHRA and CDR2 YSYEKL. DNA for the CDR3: TGCGCCAGCAGCCCCCAGGGGGCGCCCAATGAGCAGTTCTTC. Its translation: CASSPQGAPNEQFF.

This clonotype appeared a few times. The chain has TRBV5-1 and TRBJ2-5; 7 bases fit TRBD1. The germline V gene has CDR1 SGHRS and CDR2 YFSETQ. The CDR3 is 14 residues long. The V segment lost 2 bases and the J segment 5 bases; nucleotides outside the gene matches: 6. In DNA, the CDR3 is TGCGCCAGCAGCTTACGAGGGGGCTTGGAGACCCAGTACTTC. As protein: CASSLRGGLETQYF.

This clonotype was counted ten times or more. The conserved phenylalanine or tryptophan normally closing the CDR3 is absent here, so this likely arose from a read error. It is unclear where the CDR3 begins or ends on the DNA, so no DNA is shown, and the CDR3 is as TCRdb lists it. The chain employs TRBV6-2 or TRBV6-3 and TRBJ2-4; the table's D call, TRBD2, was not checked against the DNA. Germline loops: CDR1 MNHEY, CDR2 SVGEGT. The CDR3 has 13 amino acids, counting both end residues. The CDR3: CASSYGSGTPTVG.

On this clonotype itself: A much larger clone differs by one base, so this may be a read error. CDR3 protein: CDSSSDQQETQYF. CDR3 bases: TGTGACAGCTCATCGGACCAGCAAGAGACCCAGTACTTC. J is TRBJ2-5 and V is TRBV18; D unclear. The germline V gene has CDR1 KGHSH and CDR2 LQKENI. The CDR3 sequence is 13 residues long.

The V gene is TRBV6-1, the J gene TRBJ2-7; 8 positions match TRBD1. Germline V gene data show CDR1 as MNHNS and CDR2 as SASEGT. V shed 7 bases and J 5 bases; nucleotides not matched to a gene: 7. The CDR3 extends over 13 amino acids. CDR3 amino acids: CASTTGGQDEQYF. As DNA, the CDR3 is TGTGCCAGCACCACTGGGGGACAGGACGAGCAGTACTTC.

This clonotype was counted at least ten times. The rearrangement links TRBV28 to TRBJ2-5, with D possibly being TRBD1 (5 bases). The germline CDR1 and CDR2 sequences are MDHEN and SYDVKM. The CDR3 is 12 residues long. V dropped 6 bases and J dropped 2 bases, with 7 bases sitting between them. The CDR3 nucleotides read TGTGCCAGCAGGCAGGGTCAAGAGACCCAGTACTTC. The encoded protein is CASRQGQETQYF.

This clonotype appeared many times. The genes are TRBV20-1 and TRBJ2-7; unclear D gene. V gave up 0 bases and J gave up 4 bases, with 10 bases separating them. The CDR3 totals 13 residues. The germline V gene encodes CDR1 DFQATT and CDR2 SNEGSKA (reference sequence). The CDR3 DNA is TGCAGTGCTAGAGAGGCTGCCTTGTACGAGCAGTACTTC. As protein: CSAREAALYEQYF.

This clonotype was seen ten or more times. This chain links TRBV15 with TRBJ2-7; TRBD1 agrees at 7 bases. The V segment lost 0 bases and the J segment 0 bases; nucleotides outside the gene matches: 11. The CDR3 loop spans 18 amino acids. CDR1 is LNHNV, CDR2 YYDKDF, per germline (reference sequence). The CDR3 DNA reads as TGTGCCACCAGCAGAGATCAGAGACAGGGTGCCCCCTCCTACGAGCAGTACTTC. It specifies CATSRDQRQGAPSYEQYF. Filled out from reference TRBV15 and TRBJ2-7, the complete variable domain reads DAMVIQNPRYQVTQFGKPVTLSCSQTLNHNVMYWYQQKSSQAPKLLFHYYDKDFNNEADTPDNFQSRRPNTSFCFLDIRSPGLGDTAMYLCATSRDQRQGAPSYEQYFGPGTRLTVT.

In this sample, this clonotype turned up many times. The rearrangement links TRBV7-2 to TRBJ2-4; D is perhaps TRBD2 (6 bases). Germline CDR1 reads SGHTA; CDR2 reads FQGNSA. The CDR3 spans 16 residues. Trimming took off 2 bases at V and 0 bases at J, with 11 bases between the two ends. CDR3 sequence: CASSLSGGVAKNIQYF. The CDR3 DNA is TGTGCCAGCAGCTTATCGGGCGGGGTAGCCAAAAACATTCAGTACTTC.

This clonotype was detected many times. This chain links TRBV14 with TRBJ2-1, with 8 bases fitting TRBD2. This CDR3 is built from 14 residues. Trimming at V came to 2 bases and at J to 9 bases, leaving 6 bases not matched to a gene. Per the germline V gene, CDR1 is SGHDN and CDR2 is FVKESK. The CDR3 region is CASSQYREGTEQFF. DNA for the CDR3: TGTGCCAGCAGCCAATACCGGGAGGGCACTGAGCAGTTCTTC.

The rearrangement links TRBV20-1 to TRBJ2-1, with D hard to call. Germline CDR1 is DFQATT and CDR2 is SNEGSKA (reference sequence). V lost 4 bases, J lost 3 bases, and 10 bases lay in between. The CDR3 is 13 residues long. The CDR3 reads CSATGPVYNEQFF. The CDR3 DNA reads TGCAGTGCTACTGGCCCGGTCTACAATGAGCAGTTCTTC.

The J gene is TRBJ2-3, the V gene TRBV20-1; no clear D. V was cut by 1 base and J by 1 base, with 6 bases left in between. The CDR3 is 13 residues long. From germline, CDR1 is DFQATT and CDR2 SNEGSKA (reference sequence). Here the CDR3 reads CSARVVGTDTQYF. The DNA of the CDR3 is TGCAGTGCTAGAGTCGTTGGCACAGATACGCAGTATTTT.

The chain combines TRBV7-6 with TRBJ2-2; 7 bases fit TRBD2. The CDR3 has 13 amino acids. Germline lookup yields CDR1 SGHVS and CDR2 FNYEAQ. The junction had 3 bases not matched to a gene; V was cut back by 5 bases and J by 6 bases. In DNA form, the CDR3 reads TGTGCCAGCAGCAAAACTAGCGCCGGGGAGCTGTTTTTT. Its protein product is CASSKTSAGELFF. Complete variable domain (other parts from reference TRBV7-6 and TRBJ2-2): GAGVSQSPRYKVTKRGQDVALRCDPISGHVSLYWYRQALGQGPEFLTYFNYEAQQDKSGLPNDRFSAERPEGSISTLTIQRTEQRDSAMYRCASSKTSAGELFFGEGSRLTVL.

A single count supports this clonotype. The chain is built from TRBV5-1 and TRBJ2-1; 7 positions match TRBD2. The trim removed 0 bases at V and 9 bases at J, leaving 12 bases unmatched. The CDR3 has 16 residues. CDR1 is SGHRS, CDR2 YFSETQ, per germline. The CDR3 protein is CASSLAWEGRVTEQFF. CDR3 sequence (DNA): TGCGCCAGCAGCTTGGCCTGGGAAGGGAGGGTAACTGAGCAGTTCTTC. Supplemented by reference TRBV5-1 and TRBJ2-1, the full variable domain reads KAGVTQTPRYLIKTRGQQVTLSCSPISGHRSVSWYQQTPGQGLQFLFEYFSETQRNKGNFPGRFSGRQFSNSRSEMNVSTLELGDSALYLCASSLAWEGRVTEQFFGPGTRLTVL.

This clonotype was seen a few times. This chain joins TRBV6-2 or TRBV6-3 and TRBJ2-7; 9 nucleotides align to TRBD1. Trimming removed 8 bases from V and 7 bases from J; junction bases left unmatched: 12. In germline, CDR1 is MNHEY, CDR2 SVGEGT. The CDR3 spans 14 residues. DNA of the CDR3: TGTGCCAGCGGGGGGACAGGGAGGACGGGGGAGCAGTACTTC. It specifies CASGGTGRTGEQYF.

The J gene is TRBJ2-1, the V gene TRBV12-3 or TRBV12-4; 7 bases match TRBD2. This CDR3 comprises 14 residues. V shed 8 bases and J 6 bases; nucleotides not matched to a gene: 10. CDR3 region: CASRQRGGSNEQFF. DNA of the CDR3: TGTGCCAGCCGGCAGCGGGGTGGGAGCAATGAGCAGTTCTTC.